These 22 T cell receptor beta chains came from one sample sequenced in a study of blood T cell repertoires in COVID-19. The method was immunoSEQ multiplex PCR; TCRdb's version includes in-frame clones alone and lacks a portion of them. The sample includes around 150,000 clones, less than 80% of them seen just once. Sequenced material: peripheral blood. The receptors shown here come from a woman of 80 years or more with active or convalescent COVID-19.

Here the CDR3 reads CAISVGGAMGEQFF. The CDR3 DNA reads as TGTGCCATCAGTGTAGGGGGAGCGATGGGTGAGCAGTTCTTC. This chain joins TRBV10-3 and TRBJ2-1, with D possibly TRBD1 on 6 matching bases. The CDR3 covers 14 residues. Per the germline V gene, CDR1 is ENHRY and CDR2 is SYGVKD. Trimming took off 4 bases at V and 9 bases at J, with 16 bases between the two ends.

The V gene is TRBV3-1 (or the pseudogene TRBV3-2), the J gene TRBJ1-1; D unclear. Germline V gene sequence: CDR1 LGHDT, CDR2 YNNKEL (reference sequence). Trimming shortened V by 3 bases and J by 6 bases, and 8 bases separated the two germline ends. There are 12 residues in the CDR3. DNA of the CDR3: TGTGCCAGCAGCCAGACTAGCGCTGAAGCTTTCTTT. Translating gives CASSQTSAEAFF.

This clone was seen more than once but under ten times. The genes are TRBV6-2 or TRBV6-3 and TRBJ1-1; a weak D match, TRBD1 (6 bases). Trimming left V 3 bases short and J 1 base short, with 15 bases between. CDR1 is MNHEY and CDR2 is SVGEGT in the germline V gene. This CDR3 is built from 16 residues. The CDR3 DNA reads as TGTGCCAGCAGTTATCAGAGCGGACAGCCGAACACTGAAGCTTTCTTT. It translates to CASSYQSGQPNTEAFF.

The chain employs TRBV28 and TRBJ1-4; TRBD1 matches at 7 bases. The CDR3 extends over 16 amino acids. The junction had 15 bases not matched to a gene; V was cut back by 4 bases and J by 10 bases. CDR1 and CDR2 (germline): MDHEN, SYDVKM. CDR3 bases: TGTGCCAGCAGTTCGACCGGACAGGTGGGGGGTCGAAAACTGTTTTTT. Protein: CASSSTGQVGGRKLFF.

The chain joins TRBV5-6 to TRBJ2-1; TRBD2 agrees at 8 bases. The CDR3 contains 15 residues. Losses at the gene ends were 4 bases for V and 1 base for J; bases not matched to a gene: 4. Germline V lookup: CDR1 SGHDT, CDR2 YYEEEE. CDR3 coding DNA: TGTGCCAGCAGCCGAGCGGGGGCGTCCTACAATGAGCAGTTCTTC. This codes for CASSRAGASYNEQFF.

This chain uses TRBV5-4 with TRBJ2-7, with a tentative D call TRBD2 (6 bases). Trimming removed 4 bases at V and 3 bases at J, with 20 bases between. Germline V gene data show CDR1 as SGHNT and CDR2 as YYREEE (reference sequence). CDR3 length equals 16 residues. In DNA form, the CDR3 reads TGTGCCAGCAGCGCAAGGGACTCCTATTGGAACTACGAGCAGTACTTC. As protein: CASSARDSYWNYEQYF.

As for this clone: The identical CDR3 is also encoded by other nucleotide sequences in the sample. CDR3 residues: CASSERGSSYNEQFF. The CDR3 DNA follows: TGCGCCAGCAGTGAGAGGGGGAGCTCCTACAATGAGCAGTTCTTC. This chain uses TRBV10-1 with TRBJ2-1; D is perhaps TRBD1 (6 bases). This CDR3 region has 15 residues. The V end was cut by 2 bases, the J end by 0 bases, with 8 bases between. Per germline, CDR1 WNHNN and CDR2 SYGVQD (reference sequence).

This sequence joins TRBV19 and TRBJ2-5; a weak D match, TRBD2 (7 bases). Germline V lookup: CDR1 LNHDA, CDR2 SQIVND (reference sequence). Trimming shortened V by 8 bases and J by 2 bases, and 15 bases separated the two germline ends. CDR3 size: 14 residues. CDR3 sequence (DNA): TGTGCCAGTTGGGGGGGGGCGACACAAGAGACCCAGTACTTC. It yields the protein CASWGGATQETQYF.

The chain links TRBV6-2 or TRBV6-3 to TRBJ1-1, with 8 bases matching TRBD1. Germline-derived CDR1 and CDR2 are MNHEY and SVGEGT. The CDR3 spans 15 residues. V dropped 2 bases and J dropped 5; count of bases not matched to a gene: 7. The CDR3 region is CASSYGTGGRTEAFF. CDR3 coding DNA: TGTGCCAGCAGTTACGGGACAGGCGGCAGGACTGAAGCTTTCTTT.

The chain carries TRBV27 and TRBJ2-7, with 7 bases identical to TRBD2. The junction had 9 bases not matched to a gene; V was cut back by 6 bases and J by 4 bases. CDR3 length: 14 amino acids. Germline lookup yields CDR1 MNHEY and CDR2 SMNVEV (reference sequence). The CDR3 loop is CASRSAGNLYEQYF. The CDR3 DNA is TGTGCCAGCAGGTCAGCGGGGAATCTTTACGAGCAGTACTTC.

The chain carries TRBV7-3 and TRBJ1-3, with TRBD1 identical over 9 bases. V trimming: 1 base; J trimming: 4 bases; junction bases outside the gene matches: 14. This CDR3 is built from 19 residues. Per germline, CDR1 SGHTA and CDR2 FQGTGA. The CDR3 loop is CASSLILRTGAVQGNTIYF. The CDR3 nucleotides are TGTGCCAGCAGCTTAATACTGCGGACAGGGGCAGTTCAAGGAAACACCATATATTTT.

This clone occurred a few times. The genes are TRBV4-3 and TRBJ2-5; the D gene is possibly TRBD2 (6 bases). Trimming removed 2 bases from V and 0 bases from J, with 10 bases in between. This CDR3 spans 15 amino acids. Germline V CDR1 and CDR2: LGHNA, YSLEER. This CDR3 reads CASSQFRDYQETQYF. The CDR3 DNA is TGCGCCAGCAGCCAATTCCGGGACTACCAAGAGACCCAGTACTTC.

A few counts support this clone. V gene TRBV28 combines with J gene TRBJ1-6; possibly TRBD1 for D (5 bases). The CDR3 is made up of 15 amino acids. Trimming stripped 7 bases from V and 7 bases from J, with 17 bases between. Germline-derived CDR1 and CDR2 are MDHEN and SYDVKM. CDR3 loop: CASTEGLRRNSPLHF. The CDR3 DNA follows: TGTGCCAGCACTGAGGGACTCCGGCGGAATTCACCCCTCCACTTT.

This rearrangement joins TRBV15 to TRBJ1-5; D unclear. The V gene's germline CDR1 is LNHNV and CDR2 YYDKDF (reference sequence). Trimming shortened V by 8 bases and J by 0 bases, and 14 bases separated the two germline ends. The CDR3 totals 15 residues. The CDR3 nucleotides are TGTGCCACCCGAGACGTAGACTTTAGCAATCAGCCCCAGCATTTT. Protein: CATRDVDFSNQPQHF.

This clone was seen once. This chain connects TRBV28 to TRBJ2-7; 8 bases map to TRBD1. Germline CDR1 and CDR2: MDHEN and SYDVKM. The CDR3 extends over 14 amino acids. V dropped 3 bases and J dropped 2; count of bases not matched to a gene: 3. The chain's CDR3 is CASSLTGETYEQYF. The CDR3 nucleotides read TGTGCCAGCAGTTTGACAGGGGAAACCTACGAGCAGTACTTC.

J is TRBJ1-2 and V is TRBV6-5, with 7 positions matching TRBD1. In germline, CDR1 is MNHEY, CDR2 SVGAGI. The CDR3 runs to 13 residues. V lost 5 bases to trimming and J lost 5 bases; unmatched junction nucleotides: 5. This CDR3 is CASSIGQAYGYTF. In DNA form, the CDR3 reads TGTGCCAGCAGTATAGGACAGGCTTATGGCTACACCTTC.

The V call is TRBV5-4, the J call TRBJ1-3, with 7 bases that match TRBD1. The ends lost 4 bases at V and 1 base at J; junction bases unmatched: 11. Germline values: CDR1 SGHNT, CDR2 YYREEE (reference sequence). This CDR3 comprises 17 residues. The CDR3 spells CASSQGGGRFSGNTIYF. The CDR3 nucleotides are TGTGCCAGCAGCCAAGGGGGCGGTCGGTTTTCTGGAAACACCATATATTTT.

CDR3 loop: CASSFPRDRDSGTGELFF. CDR3 sequence (DNA): TGCGCCAGCAGCTTTCCTCGGGACAGGGATTCAGGCACCGGGGAGCTGTTTTTT. The chain combines TRBV5-1 with TRBJ2-2, with 9 bases fitting TRBD1. The ends lost 2 bases at V and 4 bases at J; junction bases unmatched: 12. The CDR3 is 18 amino acids. CDR1 and CDR2 (germline): SGHRS, YFSETQ.

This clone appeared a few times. The CDR3 DNA reads TGTGCCAGCAGCTCCCGGACAGGGATCAATCAGCCCCAGCATTTT. As protein: CASSSRTGINQPQHF. The chain recombines TRBV7-2 with TRBJ1-5, with TRBD1 matching 8 bases. This CDR3 contains 15 residues. After removal of 4 bases from V and 3 bases from J, the junction contained 5 bases not matched to a gene. Per the germline V gene, CDR1 is SGHTA and CDR2 is FQGNSA.

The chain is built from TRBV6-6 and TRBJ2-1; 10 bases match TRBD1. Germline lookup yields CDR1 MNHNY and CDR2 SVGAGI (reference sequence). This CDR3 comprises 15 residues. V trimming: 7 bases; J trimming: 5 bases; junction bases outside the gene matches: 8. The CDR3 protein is CASINRDRGNNEQFF. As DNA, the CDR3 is TGTGCCAGCATTAACCGGGACAGGGGTAACAATGAGCAGTTCTTC.

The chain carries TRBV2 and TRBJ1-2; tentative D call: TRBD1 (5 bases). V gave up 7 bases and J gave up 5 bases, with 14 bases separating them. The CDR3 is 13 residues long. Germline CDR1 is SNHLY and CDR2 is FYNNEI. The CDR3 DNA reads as TGTGCCAGCAATGGCGGGACGGATTATGGCTACACCTTC. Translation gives CASNGGTDYGYTF.

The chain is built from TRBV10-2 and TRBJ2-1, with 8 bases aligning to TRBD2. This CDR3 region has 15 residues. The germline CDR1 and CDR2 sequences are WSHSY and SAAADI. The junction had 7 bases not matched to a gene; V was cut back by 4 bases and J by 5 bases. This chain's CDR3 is CASSVAGGGHNEQFF. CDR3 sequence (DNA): TGCGCCAGCAGTGTGGCGGGGGGAGGCCACAATGAGCAGTTCTTC.